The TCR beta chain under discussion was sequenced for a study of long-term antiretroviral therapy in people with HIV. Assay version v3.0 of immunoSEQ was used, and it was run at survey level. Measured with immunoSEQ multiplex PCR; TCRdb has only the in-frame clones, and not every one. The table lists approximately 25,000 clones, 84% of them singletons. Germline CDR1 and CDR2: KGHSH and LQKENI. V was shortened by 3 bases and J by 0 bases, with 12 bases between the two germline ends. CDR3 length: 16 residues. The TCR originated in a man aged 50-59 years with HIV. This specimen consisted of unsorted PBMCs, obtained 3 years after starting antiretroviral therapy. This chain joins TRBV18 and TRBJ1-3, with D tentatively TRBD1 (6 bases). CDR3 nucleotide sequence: TGTGCCAGCTCACCGGACAGTTACTCCTCTGGAAACACCATATATTTT. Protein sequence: CASSPDSYSSGNTIYF.